Given below is one TCR beta chain in context. Sequenced by immunoSEQ multiplex PCR; TCRdb stores in-frame clones only, minus some. The table records 200,000 to 300,000 clones, around 88% of them present only once. The study drew participants aged 18 to 89 years from around 24 US areas. This specimen comes from a study of blood T cell repertoires in COVID-19. Background on the study: Sites in the United States, Italy and Spain provided acute and convalescent COVID-19 samples.

The receptor was isolated from a woman in her thirties or forties with acute COVID-19. Sequenced: PBMCs or T cells enriched from blood (not recorded which).

The CDR3 bases are TGTGCCAGCTCACCGATGACAGGGTCGGAAAGTAACTATGGCTACACCTTC. Residues: CASSPMTGSESNYGYTF. The chain couples TRBV18 to TRBJ1-2; TRBD1 matches 7 bases. The germline V gene encodes CDR1 KGHSH and CDR2 LQKENI. With 3 bases clipped from V and 1 base from J, the junction kept 11 bases outside the gene matches. CDR3 length: 17 residues.